This T cell receptor beta chain is drawn from a study of post-analysis software for immune sequencing data. At the level of the study: Several disease courses (relapsing-remitting, secondary progressive and progressive-relapsing) of multiple sclerosis were included.

Presence of unique molecular identifiers characterized the TCR beta cDNA libraries. Input amounts of 1 to 10 million T cells were used. These gave about 500,000 cDNA molecules, so each molecule approximated one T cell. TCRdb re-called the PCR reads with MiXCR, one entry per CDR3 protein. The data hold about 400,000 distinct CDR3 sequences, with 30% to 45% observed a single time. General study results and limits: Elevated frequency relative to controls characterized 4 or 5 TRBV segments in patients, TRBV5-6, TRBV5-1 and TRBV20-1 among them. Samples sharing a preparation batch grouped tightly together when assessed by F measure. Patients with multiple sclerosis recorded significantly lower normalized Chao1 diversity than controls, the study found.

This CDR3 has 12 amino acids. CDR1 LGHDT and CDR2 YNNKEL come from the germline V gene (reference sequence). V lost 5 bases and J lost 7; bases outside the gene matches: 5. Comment on this clonotype: Its antigen is not known.

This receptor was obtained from a girl between 10 and 17 years old with multiple sclerosis. V gene TRBV3-1 combines with J gene TRBJ2-7, with 7 bases that match TRBD2. The sample was blood. The chain's CDR3 is CASSSQRGEQYF. As DNA, the CDR3 is TGTGCCAGCAGCTCACAGCGGGGTGAGCAGTACTTC.